This entry is about one T cell receptor beta chain. The antigen is unknown. This entry comes from a study of response to subunit inactivated influenza vaccine. The CDR3 loop spans 16 amino acids. The germline gives CDR1 LGHNA, CDR2 YNFKEQ. V was trimmed by 0 bases and J by 0 bases, leaving 9 bases between them. MiXCR, run by TCRdb on the RT-PCR reads, gives a single entry per CDR3 protein. This table has more than 600,000 distinct CDR3 sequences, roughly 20% appearing once. Study-level points and caveats: The authors offered the suggestion that each seasonal influenza vaccination recruits few new T cells.

The TCR sequence derives from a man aged 50-59 years who received an inactivated influenza vaccine. This sequence joins TRBV4-2 and TRBJ1-3; a possible D gene is TRBD1 (5 bases). The specimen comprised PBMCs from blood, sampled roughly 5 days after vaccination. CDR3 residues: CASSQDWGDSGNTIYF. CDR3 nucleotide sequence: TGTGCCAGCAGCCAAGATTGGGGGGACTCTGGAAACACCATATATTTT.